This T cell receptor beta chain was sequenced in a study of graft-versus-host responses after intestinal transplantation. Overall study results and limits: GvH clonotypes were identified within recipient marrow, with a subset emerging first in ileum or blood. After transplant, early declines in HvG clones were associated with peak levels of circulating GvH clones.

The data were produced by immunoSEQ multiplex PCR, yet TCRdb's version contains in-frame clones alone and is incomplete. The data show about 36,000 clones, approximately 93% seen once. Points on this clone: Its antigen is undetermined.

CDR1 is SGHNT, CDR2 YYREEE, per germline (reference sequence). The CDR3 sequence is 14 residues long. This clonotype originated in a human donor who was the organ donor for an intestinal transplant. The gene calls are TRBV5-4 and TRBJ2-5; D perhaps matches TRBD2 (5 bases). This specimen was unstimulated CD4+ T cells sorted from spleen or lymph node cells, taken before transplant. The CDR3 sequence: CAYGEITYQETQYF. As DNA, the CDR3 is TGTGCTTACGGGGAGATAACGTACCAAGAGACCCAGTACTTC.